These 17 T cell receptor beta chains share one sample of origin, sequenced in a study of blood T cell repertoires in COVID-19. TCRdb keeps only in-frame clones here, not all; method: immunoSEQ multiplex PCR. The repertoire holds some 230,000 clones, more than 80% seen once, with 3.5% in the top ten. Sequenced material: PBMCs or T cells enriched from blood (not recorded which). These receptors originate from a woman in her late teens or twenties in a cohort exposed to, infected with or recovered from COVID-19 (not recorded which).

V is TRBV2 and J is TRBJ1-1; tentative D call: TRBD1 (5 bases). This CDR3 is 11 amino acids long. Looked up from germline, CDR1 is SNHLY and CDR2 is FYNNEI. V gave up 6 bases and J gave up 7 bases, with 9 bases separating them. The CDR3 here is CASRGTGEAFF. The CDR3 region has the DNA TGTGCCAGCAGAGGAACAGGTGAAGCTTTCTTT.

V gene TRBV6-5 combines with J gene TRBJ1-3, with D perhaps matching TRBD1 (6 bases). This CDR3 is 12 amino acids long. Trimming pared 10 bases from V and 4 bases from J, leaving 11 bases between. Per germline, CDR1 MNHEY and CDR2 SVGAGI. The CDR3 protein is CAIQGSGNTIYF. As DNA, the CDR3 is TGTGCCATCCAGGGGTCGGGAAACACCATATATTTT.

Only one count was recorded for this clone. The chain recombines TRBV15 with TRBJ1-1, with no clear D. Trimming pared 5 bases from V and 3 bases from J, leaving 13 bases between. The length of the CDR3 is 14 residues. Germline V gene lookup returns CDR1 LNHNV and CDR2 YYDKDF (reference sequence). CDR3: CATSLRLVDTEAFF. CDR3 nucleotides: TGTGCCACCAGCCTCCGGCTAGTTGACACTGAAGCTTTCTTT.

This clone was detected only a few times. The CDR3 nucleotides are TGTGCCAGCAGTTTATCTGGGAGTCTTGAAGCTTTCTTT. This encodes CASSLSGSLEAFF. The genes are TRBV28 and TRBJ1-1, with unresolved D. V was clipped by 1 base and J by 7 bases, with 10 bases between them. The CDR3 is 13 amino acids. The germline V gene encodes CDR1 MDHEN and CDR2 SYDVKM.

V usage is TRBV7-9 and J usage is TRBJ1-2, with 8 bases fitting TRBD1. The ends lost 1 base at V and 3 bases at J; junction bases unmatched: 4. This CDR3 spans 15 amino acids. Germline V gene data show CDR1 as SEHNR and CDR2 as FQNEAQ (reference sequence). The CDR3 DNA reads TGTGCCAGCAGCTTAGAGTTGGACAGGGACTATGGCTACACCTTC. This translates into CASSLELDRDYGYTF.

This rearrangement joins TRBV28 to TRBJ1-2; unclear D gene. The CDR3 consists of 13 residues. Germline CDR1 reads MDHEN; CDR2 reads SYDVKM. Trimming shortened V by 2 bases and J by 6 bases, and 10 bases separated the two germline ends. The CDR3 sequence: CASSLLTGNGYTF. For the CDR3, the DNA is TGTGCCAGCAGTTTACTCACGGGGAATGGCTACACCTTC.

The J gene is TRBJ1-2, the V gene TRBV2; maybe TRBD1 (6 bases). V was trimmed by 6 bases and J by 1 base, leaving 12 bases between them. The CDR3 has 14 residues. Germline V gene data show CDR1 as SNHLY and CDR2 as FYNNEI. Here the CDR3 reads CASRVDSNNYGYTF. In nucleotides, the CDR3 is TGTGCCAGCAGAGTGGACAGTAATAACTATGGCTACACCTTC.

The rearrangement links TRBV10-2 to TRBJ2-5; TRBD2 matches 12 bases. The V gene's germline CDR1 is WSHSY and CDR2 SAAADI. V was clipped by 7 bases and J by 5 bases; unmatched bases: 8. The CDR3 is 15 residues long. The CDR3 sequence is CASTQTSGGWETQYF. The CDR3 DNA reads TGCGCCAGCACCCAGACTAGCGGGGGATGGGAGACCCAGTACTTC.

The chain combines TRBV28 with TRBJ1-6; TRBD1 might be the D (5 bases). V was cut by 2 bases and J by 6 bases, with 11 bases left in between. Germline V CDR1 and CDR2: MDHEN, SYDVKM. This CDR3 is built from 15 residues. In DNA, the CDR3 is TGTGCCAGCAGTTTAGGTCGGGGGGGTAATTCACCCCTCCACTTT. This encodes CASSLGRGGNSPLHF. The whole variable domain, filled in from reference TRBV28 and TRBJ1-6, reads DVKVTQSSRYLVKRTGEKVFLECVQDMDHENMFWYRQDPGLGLRLIYFSYDVKMKEKGDIPEGYSVSREKKERFSLILESASTNQTSMYLCASSLGRGGNSPLHFGNGTRLTVT.

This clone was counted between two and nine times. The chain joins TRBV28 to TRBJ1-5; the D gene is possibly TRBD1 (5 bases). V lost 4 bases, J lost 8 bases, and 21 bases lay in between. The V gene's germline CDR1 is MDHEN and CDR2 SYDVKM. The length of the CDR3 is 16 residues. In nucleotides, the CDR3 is TGTGCCAGCAGTTCACCGGGAGACGGGCGGGGGAAGCCCCAGCATTTT. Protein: CASSSPGDGRGKPQHF.

The CDR3 loop is CASSRSRGETQYF. CDR3 nucleotides: TGTGCCAGCAGTCGATCTAGGGGAGAGACCCAGTACTTC. The chain couples TRBV6-6 to TRBJ2-5; a possible D gene is TRBD1 (5 bases). V was shortened by 5 bases and J by 4 bases, with 11 bases between the two germline ends. Germline loops: CDR1 MNHNY, CDR2 SVGAGI (reference sequence). This CDR3 has 13 amino acids.

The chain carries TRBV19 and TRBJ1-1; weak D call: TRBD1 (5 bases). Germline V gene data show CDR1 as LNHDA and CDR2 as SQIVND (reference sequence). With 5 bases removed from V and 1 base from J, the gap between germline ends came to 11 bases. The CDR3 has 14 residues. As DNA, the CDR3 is TGTGCCAGTAGTGTCCTGACAGAGAACACTGAAGCTTTCTTT. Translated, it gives CASSVLTENTEAFF.

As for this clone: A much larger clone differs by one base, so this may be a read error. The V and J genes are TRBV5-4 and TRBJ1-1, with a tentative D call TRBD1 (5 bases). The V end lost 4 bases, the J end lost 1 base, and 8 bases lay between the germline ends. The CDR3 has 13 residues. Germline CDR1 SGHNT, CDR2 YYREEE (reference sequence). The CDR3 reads CASSPGGNTEAFF. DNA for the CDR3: TGTGCCAGCAGCCCCGGGGGGAACACTGAAGCTTTCTTT. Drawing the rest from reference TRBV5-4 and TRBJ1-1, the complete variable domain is ETGVTQSPTHLIKTRGQQVTLRCSSQSGHNTVSWYQQALGQGPQFIFQYYREEENGRGNFPPRFSGLQFPNYSSELNVNALELDDSALYLCASSPGGNTEAFFGQGTRLTVV.

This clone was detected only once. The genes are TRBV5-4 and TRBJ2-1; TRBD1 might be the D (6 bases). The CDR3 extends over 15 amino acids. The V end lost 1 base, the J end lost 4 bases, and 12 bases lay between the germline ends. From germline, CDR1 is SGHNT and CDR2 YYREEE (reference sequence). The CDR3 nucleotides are TGTGCCAGCAGCTTGAGTGGACAGTCGTACAATGAGCAGTTCTTC. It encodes CASSLSGQSYNEQFF. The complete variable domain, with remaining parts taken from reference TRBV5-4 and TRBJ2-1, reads ETGVTQSPTHLIKTRGQQVTLRCSSQSGHNTVSWYQQALGQGPQFIFQYYREEENGRGNFPPRFSGLQFPNYSSELNVNALELDDSALYLCASSLSGQSYNEQFFGPGTRLTVL.

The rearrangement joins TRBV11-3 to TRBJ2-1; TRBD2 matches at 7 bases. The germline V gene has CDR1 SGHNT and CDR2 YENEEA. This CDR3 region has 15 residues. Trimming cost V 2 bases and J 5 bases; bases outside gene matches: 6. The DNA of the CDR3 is TGTGCCAGCAGCTTAAGAGGTGGGACTAACAATGAGCAGTTCTTC. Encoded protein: CASSLRGGTNNEQFF. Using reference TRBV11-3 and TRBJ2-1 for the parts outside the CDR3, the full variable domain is EAGVVQSPRYKIIEKKQPVAFWCNPISGHNTLYWYLQNLGQGPELLIRYENEEAVDDSQLPKDRFSAERLKGVDSTLKIQPAELGDSAVYLCASSLRGGTNNEQFFGPGTRLTVL.

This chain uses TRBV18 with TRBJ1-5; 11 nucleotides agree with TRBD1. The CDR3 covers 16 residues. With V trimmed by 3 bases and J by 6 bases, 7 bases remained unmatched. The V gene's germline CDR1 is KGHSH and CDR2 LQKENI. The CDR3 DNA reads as TGTGCCAGCTCACCGGGACAGGGGGGCTTGAGTCAGCCCCAGCATTTT. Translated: CASSPGQGGLSQPQHF. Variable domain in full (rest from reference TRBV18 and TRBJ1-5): NAGVMQNPRHLVRRRGQEARLRCSPMKGHSHVYWYRQLPEEGLKFMVYLQKENIIDESGMPKERFSAEFPKEGPSILRIQQVVRGDSAAYFCASSPGQGGLSQPQHFGDGTRLSIL.

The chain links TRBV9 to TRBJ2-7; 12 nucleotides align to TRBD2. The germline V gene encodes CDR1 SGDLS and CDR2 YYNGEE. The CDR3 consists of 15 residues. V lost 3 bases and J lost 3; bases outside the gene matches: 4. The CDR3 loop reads CASSEGLAGNYEQYF. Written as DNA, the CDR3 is TGTGCCAGCAGCGAGGGACTAGCGGGCAACTACGAGCAGTACTTC. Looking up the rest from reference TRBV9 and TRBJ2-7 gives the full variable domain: DSGVTQTPKHLITATGQRVTLRCSPRSGDLSVYWYQQSLDQGLQFLIQYYNGEERAKGNILERFSAQQFPDLHSELNLSSLELGDSALYFCASSEGLAGNYEQYFGPGTRLTVT.